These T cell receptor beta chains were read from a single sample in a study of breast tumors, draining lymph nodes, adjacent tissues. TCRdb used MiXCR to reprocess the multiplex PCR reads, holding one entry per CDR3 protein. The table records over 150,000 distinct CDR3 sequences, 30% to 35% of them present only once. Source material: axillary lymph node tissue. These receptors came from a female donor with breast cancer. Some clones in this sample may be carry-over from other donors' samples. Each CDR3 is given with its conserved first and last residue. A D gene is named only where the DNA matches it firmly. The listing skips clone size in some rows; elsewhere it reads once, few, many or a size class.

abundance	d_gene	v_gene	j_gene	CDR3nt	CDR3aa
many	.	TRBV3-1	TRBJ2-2	TGTGCCAGCAGGGTAGCGGAAACCGGGGAGCTGTTTTTT	CASRVAETGELFF
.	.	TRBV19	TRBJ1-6	TGTGCCAGTAGTATAAGGGCGGCTTCACCCCTCCACTTT	CASSIRAASPLHF
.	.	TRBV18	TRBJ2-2	TGTGCCAGCTCAAAGTTAGCGGAAACCGGGGAGCTGTTTTTT	CASSKLAETGELFF
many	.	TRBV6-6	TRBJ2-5	TGTGCCAGCAGTTTCCCACAGGGCGTCCCCCAAGAGACCCAGTACTTC	CASSFPQGVPQETQYF
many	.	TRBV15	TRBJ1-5	TGTGCCACCAGCAGAGATCAGTACCAGGTGGGGAATCAGCCCCAGCATTTT	CATSRDQYQVGNQPQHF
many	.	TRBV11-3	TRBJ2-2	TGTGCCAGCAGCTTAGCCGAGGGGTCCGGGGAGCTGTTTTTT	CASSLAEGSGELFF
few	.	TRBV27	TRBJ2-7	TGTGCCAGCGAGGACGAGCAGTACTTC	CASEDEQYF
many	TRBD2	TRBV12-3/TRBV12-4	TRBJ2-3	TGTGCCAGCAGTTTGCCAGCGGGGAGCACAGATACGCAGTATTTT	CASSLPAGSTDTQYF
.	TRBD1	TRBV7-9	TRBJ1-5	TGTGCCAACAAATTAGGGTCTTTAACCGGGACAGGGGGGGGTCACAATCAGCCCCAGCATTTT	CANKLGSLTGTGGGHNQPQHF
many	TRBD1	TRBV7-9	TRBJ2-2	TGTGCCAGCAGCCTCGGACAGGGGGCCACCGGGGAGCTGTTTTTT	CASSLGQGATGELFF
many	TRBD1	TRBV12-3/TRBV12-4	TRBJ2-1	TGTGCCAGCAGTTTCGGGGACAGTGTTGTCAATGAGCAGTTCTTC	CASSFGDSVVNEQFF
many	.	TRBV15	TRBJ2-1	TGTGCCACCAGCAGGGGGAACCCAAACAATGAGCAGTTCTTC	CATSRGNPNNEQFF
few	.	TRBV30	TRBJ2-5	TGTGCCTGGAGTGGAGGAGCGAAAGAGACCCAGTACTTC	CAWSGGAKETQYF
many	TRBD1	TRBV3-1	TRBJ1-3	TGTGCCAGCAGCCACACGGGACAGGGAAAGGCCATATATTTT	CASSHTGQGKAIYF
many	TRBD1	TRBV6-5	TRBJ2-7	TGTGCCAGCAGTTATAATCGTAACAGGGGCGACTACGAGCAGTACTTC	CASSYNRNRGDYEQYF
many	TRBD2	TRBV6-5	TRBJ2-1	TGTGCCAGCAGGCTAGCGGGAGGGTCCTACAATGAGCAGTTCTTC	CASRLAGGSYNEQFF
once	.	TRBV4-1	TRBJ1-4	TGCGCCAGCAGCCGAACAGGAGGGGCAGAAAAACTGTTTTTT	CASSRTGGAEKLFF